These T cell receptor beta chains were read from a single sample in a study of immune heterogeneity within non-small cell lung tumors. TCRdb processed the multiplex PCR reads anew with MiXCR; each CDR3 protein has one entry. The table records a few thousand distinct CDR3 sequences, around 19% of them present only once. Sequenced material: lung tumor tissue. These receptors were collected from a man aged 35-49 years with non-small cell lung cancer. The CDR3 runs from the conserved cysteine through the conserved F or W. D genes are given only for firm matches. Clone size is stated in some rows and not others, as once, few, many or a class when expanded.

D,J,V,size,DNA,CDR3
TRBD1,TRBJ1-1,TRBV6-1,medium-sized,TGTGCCAGCCACAGGGGAGTCATGAACACTGAAGCTTTCTTT,CASHRGVMNTEAFF
.,TRBJ1-1,TRBV29-1,many,TGCAGCGTTGTGGTGGGTATAGGTGAAGCTTTCTTT,CSVVVGIGEAFF
TRBD2,TRBJ2-7,TRBV6-1,few,TGTGCCAGCAAACTAGCGGGGCTCCCCTCCTACGAGCAGTACTTC,CASKLAGLPSYEQYF
TRBD2,TRBJ2-7,TRBV7-2,.,TGTGCCAGCAGCTTAGGGAGCGGGGGGGCCTACGAGCAGTACTTC,CASSLGSGGAYEQYF
.,TRBJ2-7,TRBV6-1,medium-sized,TGTGCCAGCAGTGACCCAGGCGCCTACGAGCAGTACTTC,CASSDPGAYEQYF
TRBD1,TRBJ1-5,TRBV24-1,medium-sized,TGTGCCACCAGTGATTTGTCCAGGGGGCGCGGTCAGCCCCAGCATTTT,CATSDLSRGRGQPQHF
TRBD1,TRBJ1-6,TRBV30,.,TGTGCCTGCAGTAGAGGGGACAGGGGGAATCCACCCCTCCACTTT,CACSRGDRGNPPLHF
TRBD1,TRBJ2-2,TRBV11-3,medium-sized,TGTGCCAGCAGGACAGGGGCCGGGGAGCTGTTTTTT,CASRTGAGELFF
TRBD2,TRBJ2-7,TRBV7-9,medium-sized,TGTGCCAGCACCATAGCGGGGGGTTCCTACGAGCAGTACTTC,CASTIAGGSYEQYF
.,TRBJ1-2,TRBV10-2,few,TGCGCCAGAAGCGGGAGAGGGGAGTCCAGGAATTTAGGCTACACCTTC,CARSGRGESRNLGYTF
TRBD2,TRBJ2-7,TRBV6-1,.,TGTGCCAGGCTAACTAGCGCGAGTGTCTACGCGCAGTACTTC,CARLTSASVYAQYF
.,TRBJ1-1,TRBV11-2,medium-sized,TGTGCCAGCAGCTTAACGTTGCAGGGCAGGAACACTGAAGCTTTCTTT,CASSLTLQGRNTEAFF
.,TRBJ2-7,TRBV13,medium-sized,TGTGCCAGCAGCTTAGGTGTGTGGGTAGGCTCCTACGAGCAGTACTTC,CASSLGVWVGSYEQYF
.,TRBJ2-2,TRBV28,medium-sized,TGTGCCAGCAGTTATACCGGGTGGGCCCCCACCGGGGAGCTGTTTTTT,CASSYTGWAPTGELFF
TRBD1,TRBJ1-5,TRBV24-1,medium-sized,TGTGCCACCAGTGATGGACAGGGGGACAATCAGCCCCAGCATTTT,CATSDGQGDNQPQHF
.,TRBJ1-2,TRBV28,large,TGTGCCAGCCCTGTAGTGGGTTTCGGCTACACCTTC,CASPVVGFGYTF
TRBD1,TRBJ2-1,TRBV28,medium-sized,TGTGCCAGCAGTTCCTACGTCGACAGGGCCTACAATGAGCAGTTCTTC,CASSSYVDRAYNEQFF
TRBD2,TRBJ2-3,TRBV24-1,large,TGTGCCACCAGTGATAAACTAGCGGGAAGGGCAGATACGCAGTATTTT,CATSDKLAGRADTQYF
.,TRBJ2-3,TRBV6-1,many,TGTGCCAGCCGGGGCTATTTTGGGGGCAGCACAGATACGCAGTATTTT,CASRGYFGGSTDTQYF
.,TRBJ1-2,TRBV7-9,medium-sized,TGTGCCAGCAGCTTAGAGGGCAGGGGTTCTGGCTACACCTTC,CASSLEGRGSGYTF